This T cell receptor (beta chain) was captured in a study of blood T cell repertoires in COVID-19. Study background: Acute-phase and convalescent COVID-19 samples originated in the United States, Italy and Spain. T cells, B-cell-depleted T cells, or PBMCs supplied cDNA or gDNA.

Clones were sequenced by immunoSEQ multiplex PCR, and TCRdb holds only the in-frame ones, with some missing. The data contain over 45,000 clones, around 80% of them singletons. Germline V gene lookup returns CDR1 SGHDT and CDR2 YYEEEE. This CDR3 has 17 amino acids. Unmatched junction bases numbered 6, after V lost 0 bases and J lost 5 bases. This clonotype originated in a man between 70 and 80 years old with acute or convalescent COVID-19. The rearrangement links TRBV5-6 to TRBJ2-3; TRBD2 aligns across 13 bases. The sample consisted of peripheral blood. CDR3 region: CASSLGLAGGTGDTQYF. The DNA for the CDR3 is TGTGCCAGCAGCTTGGGACTAGCGGGAGGAACCGGAGATACGCAGTATTTT. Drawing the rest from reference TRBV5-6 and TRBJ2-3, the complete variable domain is DAGVTQSPTHLIKTRGQQVTLRCSPKSGHDTVSWYQQALGQGPQFIFQYYEEEERQRGNFPDRFSGHQFPNYSSELNVNALLLGDSALYLCASSLGLAGGTGDTQYFGPGTRLTVL.